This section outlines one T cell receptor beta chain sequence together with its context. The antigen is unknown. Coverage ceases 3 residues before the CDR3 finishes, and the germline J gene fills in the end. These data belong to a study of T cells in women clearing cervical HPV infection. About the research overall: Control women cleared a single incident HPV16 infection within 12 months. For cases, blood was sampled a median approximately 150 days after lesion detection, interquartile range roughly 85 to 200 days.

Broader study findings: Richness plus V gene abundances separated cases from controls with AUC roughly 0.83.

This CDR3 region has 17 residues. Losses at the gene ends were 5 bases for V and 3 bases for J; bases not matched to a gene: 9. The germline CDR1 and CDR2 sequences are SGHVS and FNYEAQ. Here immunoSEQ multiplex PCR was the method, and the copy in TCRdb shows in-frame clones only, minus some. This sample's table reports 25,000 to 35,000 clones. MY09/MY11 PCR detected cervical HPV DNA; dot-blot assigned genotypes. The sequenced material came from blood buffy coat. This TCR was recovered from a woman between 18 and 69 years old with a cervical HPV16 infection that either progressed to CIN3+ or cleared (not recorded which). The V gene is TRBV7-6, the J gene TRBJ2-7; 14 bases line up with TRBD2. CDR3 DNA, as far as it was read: TGTGCCAGCAGCCTAGGACTAGCGGGAGGCAGCCTCTACGAG. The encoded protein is CASSLGLAGGSLYE. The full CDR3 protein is CASSLGLAGGSLYEQYF.